This is a list of T cell receptor beta chains from one sample in a study of graft-versus-host responses after intestinal transplantation. These receptors have no identified antigens. TCRdb's copy holds only in-frame clones and misses some; the assay was immunoSEQ multiplex PCR. The sample gives over 100,000 clones, roughly 84% of which show up once; roughly 1% is in the top ten. Sequenced material: unstimulated CD4+ T cells sorted from spleen or lymph node cells, taken before intestinal transplant. Receptor source: a human donor who received an intestinal transplant. Both conserved end residues are part of each CDR3. A D gene is named only where the DNA matches it firmly. Only part of the rows carry a size: once, few, many, or a class if the clone is expanded.

DNA	CDR3	V	J	size	D
TGTGCCAGCAGTGCCCGGGACTACTCCTACGAGCAGTACTTC	CASSARDYSYEQYF	TRBV6-5	TRBJ2-7	once	TRBD2
TGTGCCACCCAGCGGGCGGGAGGGATGAATGAGCAGTTCTTC	CATQRAGGMNEQFF	TRBV6-1	TRBJ2-1	-	TRBD2
TGTGCCAGCAGAAATAGCGGGCTGCTCGACTACGAGCAGTACTTC	CASRNSGLLDYEQYF	TRBV28	TRBJ2-7	once	TRBD2
TGTGCCAGCAGCTTATCGGCCTACTATGGCTACACCTTC	CASSLSAYYGYTF	TRBV7-9	TRBJ1-2	-	-
TGTGCCACCAGCAGAGGGGTACTGGGTCAGCCCCAGCATTTT	CATSRGVLGQPQHF	TRBV15	TRBJ1-5	-	-
TGTGCCAGCAGCTTCCGGGGAGGGATGGCCTACGAGCAGTACTTC	CASSFRGGMAYEQYF	TRBV7-2	TRBJ2-7	-	TRBD2
TGCGCCAGCAGCCCCGTTGACAGGCCTACTTCGAGTGGCTACACCTTC	CASSPVDRPTSSGYTF	TRBV10-2	TRBJ1-2	few	-
TGTGCCAGCAGTTACTTGAGGGATACCGGGGAGCTGTTTTTT	CASSYLRDTGELFF	TRBV6-5	TRBJ2-2	-	-
TGTGCCAGTAGTCCGAGGGACAGGGAACGAAAACTGTTTTTT	CASSPRDRERKLFF	TRBV19	TRBJ1-4	-	TRBD1
TGCGCCAGCAGCTTGGACAGGGGGAGCCAAGAGACCCAGTACTTC	CASSLDRGSQETQYF	TRBV5-1	TRBJ2-5	-	TRBD1
TGTGCCAGCAGAGACACAGGGGGCGGAGGAAACACCATATATTTT	CASRDTGGGGNTIYF	TRBV6-5	TRBJ1-3	-	TRBD1
TGCACCAGCAGCCATCCCGAGGGGGGAACGGGAAGCAATCAGCCCCAGCATTTT	CTSSHPEGGTGSNQPQHF	TRBV1	TRBJ1-5	-	-
TGTGCCTCCCAGAGGAGTGTTTTGGGCGGAAACACCATATATTTT	CASQRSVLGGNTIYF	TRBV30	TRBJ1-3	few	-
TGCAGCGTTGAAGAAAGGGCCCCTAATGAAAAACTGTTTTTT	CSVEERAPNEKLFF	TRBV29-1	TRBJ1-4	-	-